This TCR beta chain was obtained from a study of T cell responses to AZD1222 COVID-19 vaccine. Study-level information: Second-dose groups at about 4 or about 12 weeks were pooled. Regarding the study as a whole: In a largely white British group with more females than males, clonal diversity was possibly underestimated. Dominant at 160-218 and 743-854, vaccine-associated CD4 TCRs also spanned spike.

The CDR3 contains 15 residues. V was clipped by 0 bases and J by 5 bases, with 12 bases between them. CDR1 SGHNT and CDR2 YYREEE come from the germline V gene (reference sequence). As regards this clone: Its cognate antigen is unknown.

TCRdb's copy holds only in-frame clones and misses some; the assay was immunoSEQ multiplex PCR. The sample includes about 160,000 clones, around 94% of them seen just once. The input for sequencing was peripheral blood, taken on day 0 of AZD1222 vaccination. V is TRBV5-4 and J is TRBJ2-1; D call uncertain. The clonotype originates from an adult in good health. CDR3 DNA sequence: TGTGCCAGCAGCTTGGACAGCCCCTCGAACAATGAGCAGTTCTTC. Its protein is CASSLDSPSNNEQFF.